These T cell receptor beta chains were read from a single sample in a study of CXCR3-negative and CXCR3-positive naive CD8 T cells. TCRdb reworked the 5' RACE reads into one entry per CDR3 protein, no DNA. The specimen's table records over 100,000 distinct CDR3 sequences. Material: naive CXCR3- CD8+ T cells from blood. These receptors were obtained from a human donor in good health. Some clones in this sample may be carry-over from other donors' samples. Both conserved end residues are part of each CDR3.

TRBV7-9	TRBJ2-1	CASSPRLSSYNEQFF
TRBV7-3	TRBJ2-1	CASSLLGTGVTTSSYNEQFF
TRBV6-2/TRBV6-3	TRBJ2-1	CASNPSGESNEQFF
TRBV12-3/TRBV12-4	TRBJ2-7	CASSLKSSGGYEQYF
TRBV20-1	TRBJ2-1	CSARLYYAGGPRDEQFF
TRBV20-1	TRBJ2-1	CSASTSGGPHEQFF
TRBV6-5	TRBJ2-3	CASSYSGEMDTQYF
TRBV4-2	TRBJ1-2	CASSQADPGRGYGYTF
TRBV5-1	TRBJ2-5	CASSYRVKETQYF
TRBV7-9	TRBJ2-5	CASSLAPAGGYQETQYF
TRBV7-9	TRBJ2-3	CASTLTGSYTDTQYF
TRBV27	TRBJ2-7	CASSSVGTASYEQYF
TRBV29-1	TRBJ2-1	CSVVLADYNEQFF
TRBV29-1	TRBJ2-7	CSVEVLGGEQYF
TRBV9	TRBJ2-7	CASSADNSYEQYF
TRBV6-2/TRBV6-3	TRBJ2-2	CASSYSGDVRTGELFF
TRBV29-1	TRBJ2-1	CSVEFRTSGRAPTF
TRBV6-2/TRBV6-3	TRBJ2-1	CASSYPPGQGIDEQFF
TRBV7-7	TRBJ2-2	CASSATRGGATGELFF
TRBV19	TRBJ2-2	CASSMVAGPTGELFF
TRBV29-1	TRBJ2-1	CSVQATDYYNEQFF
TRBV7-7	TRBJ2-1	CASSLSPRSGGASNEQFF
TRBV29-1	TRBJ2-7	CSVRGGYEQYF
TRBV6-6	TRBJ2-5	CASSYPGYQETQYF
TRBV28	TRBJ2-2	CASSLFQGWTTTGELFF
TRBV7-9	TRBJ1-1	CASSLDIVEAFF
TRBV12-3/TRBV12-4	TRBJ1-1	CASSFFPNTEAFF
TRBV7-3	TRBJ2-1	CASSETSWNEQFF
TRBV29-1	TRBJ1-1	CSVEAVGGFGTEAFF
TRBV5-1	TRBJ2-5	CASSLGPGFLETQYF
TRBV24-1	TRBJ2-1	CATSGASGSSYNEQFF
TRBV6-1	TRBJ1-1	CASKNGKSTEAFF
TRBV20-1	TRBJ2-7	CSAQGQFSYEQYF